The clone carrying this TCR beta chain appeared once. This entry is derived from a study of T cell responses to AZD1222 COVID-19 vaccine. V was pared by 2 bases and J by 6 bases, with 11 bases between. Germline lookup yields CDR1 KGHSH and CDR2 LQKENI. CDR3 size: 14 residues. The data were produced by immunoSEQ multiplex PCR, yet TCRdb's version contains in-frame clones alone and is incomplete. This table has 100,000 to 150,000 clones, about 89% appearing once. The material was peripheral blood, obtained on day 0 of AZD1222 vaccination. The chain uses TRBV18 and TRBJ2-4, with D perhaps TRBD2 (6 bases). The clonotype comes from an adult in good health. In DNA, the CDR3 is TGTGCCAGCTCACCAATGGGGGGTGGAAACATTCAGTACTTC. As protein: CASSPMGGGNIQYF.